The sequence of this TCR beta chain was determined in a study of T cell responses to AZD1222 COVID-19 vaccine. The V segment lost 2 bases and the J segment 6 bases; nucleotides outside the gene matches: 8. This CDR3 region has 16 residues. Germline assignment: CDR1 MNHNS and CDR2 SASEGT. TCRdb's table, derived via immunoSEQ multiplex PCR, lists solely in-frame clones and lacks some. This table holds roughly 140,000 clones, less than 95% found once. This clone was recorded once. This receptor was taken from an adult in good health. The rearrangement links TRBV6-1 to TRBJ1-1, with 11 bases lining up with TRBD1. The sample was peripheral blood, taken on day 0 of AZD1222 vaccination. In DNA, the CDR3 is TGTGCCAGCAGTGAACCAGCGGGACAGGGGGTACCTGAAGCTTTCTTT. Amino acids: CASSEPAGQGVPEAFF.